This T cell receptor (beta chain) was documented in a study of cytomegalovirus exposure and HLA in healthy donors. PCR involved 60 Vbeta and 13 Jbeta primers. Profiled with immunoSEQ multiplex PCR; TCRdb holds only in-frame clones, not every one. This table has about 140,000 clones, around 78% appearing once. Germline assignment: CDR1 MNHNY and CDR2 SVGAGI (reference sequence). V was pared by 2 bases and J by 0 bases, with 9 bases between. The CDR3 consists of 15 residues. The source of this sequence is a female donor in good health and CMV-seropositive. Input material: PBMCs. The chain carries TRBV6-6 and TRBJ2-3, with a possible D match to TRBD2 (6 bases). The CDR3 bases are TGTGCCAGCAGTTACCGGGACTTCAGCACAGATACGCAGTATTTT. This encodes CASSYRDFSTDTQYF.